This TCR beta chain appears in the sequencing data of a study of CD8+ T cells in alopecia areata. Study overall: Those patients who were treated received oral tofacitinib, which was given at 5 to 10 mg twice daily for moderate-to-severe alopecia areata.

Study-wide findings and caveats: Many expanded lesional clones persisted during tofacitinib (in both scalp and blood). Sharing of TCR sequences between patients (possibly for HLA-related reasons) was less clear than in mice.

The V segment lost 5 bases and the J segment 7 bases; nucleotides outside the gene matches: 2. The CDR3 is 13 residues long. CDR1 is GTSNPN and CDR2 is SVGIG in the germline V gene (reference sequence). As to treatment: oral pan-JAK inhibitor, 5-10 mg twice daily. Specimens obtained from alopecia areata patients comprised lesional scalp punch biopsies and peripheral blood. Following RNA extraction, reverse transcription yielded cDNA that acted as the sequencing template. The repertoire was sequenced with immunoSEQ multiplex PCR; TCRdb's copy has only in-frame clones and lacks some. This table holds 180,000 or so clones, roughly 60% found once. A remark on this clone: Its antigen is undetermined.

The sequences come from CD4+ T cells sorted from blood, collected at week 56, from a patient treated with tofacitinib. The TCR sequence derives from a human donor with alopecia areata. The chain recombines TRBV30 with TRBJ1-6, with 10 nucleotides matching TRBD1. This chain's CDR3 is CAWGDRGNSPLHF. The CDR3 DNA reads TGTGCCTGGGGGGACAGGGGAAATTCACCCCTCCACTTT.